These 31 T cell receptor beta chains were sequenced from one sample in a study of blood T cell repertoires in COVID-19. Repertoires were generated with immunoSEQ multiplex PCR, while TCRdb's copy carries only in-frame clones and drops some. The data hold 310,000 or so clones, with around 90% observed a single time. Sequencing was done on a sample of peripheral blood. The receptor source for this set is a man aged 25-45 years with COVID-19, enrolled during active disease.

This chain connects TRBV15 to TRBJ1-2; 10 positions agree with TRBD1. Germline-derived CDR1 and CDR2 are LNHNV and YYDKDF (reference sequence). Unmatched junction bases numbered 14, after V lost 4 bases and J lost 12 bases. The CDR3 has 15 residues. CDR3 DNA sequence: TGTGCCACCAGCACAACCGGGACAGGGGACTTTACGCACACCTTC. Protein sequence: CATSTTGTGDFTHTF.

J is TRBJ1-5 and V is TRBV28, with D possibly matching TRBD1 (6 bases). Germline V gives CDR1 MDHEN, CDR2 SYDVKM. The CDR3 totals 14 residues. With 6 bases removed from V and 7 bases from J, the gap between germline ends came to 16 bases. The CDR3 region is CASSLGQLSQPQHF. CDR3 DNA sequence: TGTGCCAGCAGCCTAGGACAGCTTTCCCAGCCCCAGCATTTT.

This chain links TRBV27 with TRBJ1-1, with 7 bases fitting TRBD1. The V gene's germline CDR1 is MNHEY and CDR2 SMNVEV (reference sequence). The CDR3 is made up of 12 amino acids. After removal of 0 bases from V and 11 bases from J, the junction contained 3 bases not matched to a gene. CDR3 loop: CASSLSTGKAFF. The CDR3 bases are TGTGCCAGCAGTTTATCGACAGGGAAGGCTTTCTTT.

V and J are TRBV7-2 and TRBJ1-3; TRBD1 might be the D (5 bases). Germline V CDR1 and CDR2: SGHTA, FQGNSA. V was cut by 1 base and J by 2 bases, with 9 bases left in between. The CDR3 has 15 amino acids. For the CDR3, the DNA is TGTGCCAGCAGCTTAGGAAGGGGCCCTGGAAACACCATATATTTT. This encodes CASSLGRGPGNTIYF.

In its sample, this clone was seen once. This chain links TRBV28 with TRBJ1-3, with 8 nucleotides matching TRBD1. The germline gives CDR1 MDHEN, CDR2 SYDVKM. J was trimmed by 2 bases and V by 6 bases; bases with no gene match: 3. CDR3 length equals 14 residues. In DNA form, the CDR3 reads TGTGCCAGCAGACTGGACAGGGCTGGAAACACCATATATTTT. This sequence encodes CASRLDRAGNTIYF.

This chain links TRBV27 with TRBJ1-2; TRBD1 matches at 7 bases. With V trimmed by 3 bases and J by 6 bases, 4 bases remained unmatched. Germline V CDR1 and CDR2: MNHEY, SMNVEV (reference sequence). The CDR3 loop spans 13 amino acids. The CDR3 coding sequence is TGTGCCAGCAGTTTCGGCACAGGGGATGGCTACACCTTC. Its translation: CASSFGTGDGYTF.

The chain employs TRBV7-9 and TRBJ1-6; TRBD1 agrees at 9 bases. V shed 5 bases, J shed 7 bases, and the junction held 6 bases outside the gene matches. The CDR3 is made up of 15 amino acids. Germline V gene lookup returns CDR1 SEHNR and CDR2 FQNEAQ (reference sequence). CDR3 sequence (DNA): TGTGCCAGCAGCCCAGGGGACAGGGAAAATTCACCCCTCCACTTT. Translating gives CASSPGDRENSPLHF.

This chain links TRBV7-9 with TRBJ1-5, with D hard to call. V was shortened by 1 base and J by 5 bases, with 15 bases between the two germline ends. The CDR3 sequence is 16 residues long. Germline loops: CDR1 SEHNR, CDR2 FQNEAQ (reference sequence). The CDR3 spells CASSLEGVGPYQPQHF. The CDR3, as DNA: TGTGCCAGCAGCTTAGAGGGAGTAGGGCCCTATCAGCCCCAGCATTTT. The full variable domain, in which reference TRBV7-9 and TRBJ1-5 provide the parts outside the CDR3, is DTGVSQNPRHKITKRGQNVTFRCDPISEHNRLYWYRQTLGQGPEFLTYFQNEAQLEKSRLLSDRFSAERPKGSFSTLEIQRTEQGDSAMYLCASSLEGVGPYQPQHFGDGTRLSIL.

The chain is built from TRBV5-1 and TRBJ2-2, with TRBD1 matching over 7 bases. Germline CDR1 SGHRS, CDR2 YFSETQ. With 2 bases clipped from V and 6 bases from J, the junction kept 10 bases outside the gene matches. This CDR3 spans 16 amino acids. This CDR3 is CASSLIGGDESGELFF. The CDR3 region has the DNA TGCGCCAGCAGCTTAATAGGGGGCGACGAATCCGGGGAGCTGTTTTTT. The whole variable domain, remainder taken from reference TRBV5-1 and TRBJ2-2, is KAGVTQTPRYLIKTRGQQVTLSCSPISGHRSVSWYQQTPGQGLQFLFEYFSETQRNKGNFPGRFSGRQFSNSRSEMNVSTLELGDSALYLCASSLIGGDESGELFFGEGSRLTVL.

As for this clone: Sequence at one end of the junction differs from germline and may be a read error. The chain carries TRBV6-1 and TRBJ1-2; D is uncertain. Looked up from germline, CDR1 is MNHNS and CDR2 is SASEGT. CDR3 length equals 15 residues. Here the CDR3 reads CVSSESGHPINGYTF. The CDR3 nucleotides are TGTGTCAGCAGTGAATCTGGCCACCCCATTAATGGCTACACCTTC.

The V gene is TRBV7-2, the J gene TRBJ1-6; D unresolved. Germline V gene lookup returns CDR1 SGHTA and CDR2 FQGNSA. The CDR3 is 16 residues long. V lost 1 base, J lost 8 bases, and 15 bases lay in between. This CDR3 is CASSLVRGLEDSPLHF. The CDR3 bases are TGTGCCAGCAGCTTAGTTCGGGGTTTGGAGGATTCACCCCTCCACTTT. The full variable domain, completed using reference TRBV7-2 and TRBJ1-6, is GAGVSQSPSNKVTEKGKDVELRCDPISGHTALYWYRQSLGQGLEFLIYFQGNSAPDKSGLPSDRFSAERTGGSVSTLTIQRTQQEDSAVYLCASSLVRGLEDSPLHFGNGTRLTVT.

The V and J genes are TRBV14 and TRBJ2-4; a weak D match, TRBD2 (5 bases). The CDR3 consists of 15 residues. V gave up 4 bases and J gave up 3 bases, with 13 bases separating them. From germline, CDR1 is SGHDN and CDR2 FVKESK. This CDR3 reads CASSPNEGFKNIQYF. In nucleotides, the CDR3 is TGTGCCAGCAGCCCCAACGAGGGTTTCAAAAACATTCAGTACTTC.

The V gene is TRBV6-5, the J gene TRBJ1-6; 7 bases align to TRBD1. The junction had 5 bases not matched to a gene; V was cut back by 3 bases and J by 9 bases. The CDR3 runs to 14 residues. Per the germline V gene, CDR1 is MNHEY and CDR2 is SVGAGI. The CDR3 here is CASSYGTDGSPLHF. In nucleotides, the CDR3 is TGTGCCAGCAGTTATGGGACAGACGGTTCACCCCTCCACTTT.

This rearrangement joins TRBV25-1 to TRBJ2-3, with no clear D. Trimming pared 5 bases from V and 4 bases from J, leaving 10 bases between. This CDR3 is 13 amino acids long. The V gene's germline CDR1 is MGHDK and CDR2 SYGVNS. The CDR3 loop reads CASSQIAADTQYF. DNA for the CDR3: TGTGCCAGCAGTCAAATTGCGGCAGATACGCAGTATTTT.

The chain is built from TRBV7-8 and TRBJ2-5, with 7 nucleotides matching TRBD1. The germline V gene encodes CDR1 SGHVS and CDR2 FQNEAQ. Germline trimming cut 3 bases from V and 3 bases from J; bases unmatched to any gene: 4. The CDR3 is 14 residues long. The CDR3 DNA follows: TGTGCCAGCAGCTTCGTCGGGACAGAAGAGACCCAGTACTTC. Protein: CASSFVGTEETQYF.

V usage is TRBV18 and J usage is TRBJ2-1; D possibly corresponds to TRBD2 (6 bases). The germline V gene encodes CDR1 KGHSH and CDR2 LQKENI. Trimming stripped 3 bases from V and 5 bases from J, with 11 bases between. There are 14 residues in the CDR3. CDR3 amino acids: CASSPGGSHNEQFF. The CDR3 DNA reads as TGTGCCAGCTCACCGGGGGGTTCCCACAATGAGCAGTTCTTC.

The chain combines TRBV11-3 with TRBJ2-5, with D tentatively TRBD2 (5 bases). The CDR3 totals 14 residues. CDR1 SGHNT and CDR2 YENEEA come from the germline V gene. V was shortened by 1 base and J by 5 bases, with 11 bases between the two germline ends. The CDR3 DNA follows: TGTGCCAGCAGCTTAGGAGGGAGAGGGGAGACCCAGTACTTC. The encoded protein is CASSLGGRGETQYF.

This clone appeared once. The V and J genes are TRBV7-6 and TRBJ2-1; 7 positions agree with TRBD1. The V and J ends lost 2 bases and 3 bases, in that order; junction bases with no gene match: 10. Germline CDR1 SGHVS, CDR2 FNYEAQ. The CDR3 consists of 17 residues. The DNA for the CDR3 is TGTGCCAGCAGCTTAAAGGACAGGTTCCGCATCTACAATGAGCAGTTCTTC. As protein: CASSLKDRFRIYNEQFF.

This chain joins TRBV7-2 and TRBJ2-1; the match to TRBD2 covers 13 bases. Germline trimming cut 4 bases from V and 11 bases from J; bases unmatched to any gene: 8. Germline V gives CDR1 SGHTA, CDR2 FQGNSA. The CDR3 spans 15 residues. In nucleotides, the CDR3 is TGTGCCAGCAGCTCCCGGACTAGCGGGAGTTTAAAGCAGTTCTTC. It encodes CASSSRTSGSLKQFF.

The rearrangement joins TRBV5-5 to TRBJ1-6; TRBD1 might be the D (5 bases). Between the trimmed V and J ends, which lost 0 bases and 7 bases, there was a span of 14 bases. Germline V gene data show CDR1 as SGHKS and CDR2 as YYEKEE (reference sequence). The CDR3 consists of 16 residues. DNA of the CDR3: TGTGCCAGCAGCTTGGACCCGAGACAGCGAAATTCACCCCTCCACTTT. It codes for CASSLDPRQRNSPLHF.

The rearrangement joins TRBV30 to TRBJ2-2; tentative D call: TRBD1 (6 bases). CDR3 length equals 14 residues. Between the trimmed V and J ends, which lost 5 bases and 4 bases, there was a span of 14 bases. CDR1 and CDR2 from the germline V gene are GTSNPN and SVGIG (reference sequence). The DNA of the CDR3 is TGTGCCTGGGACACAGGGTTGACCACCGGGGAGCTGTTTTTT. Encoded protein: CAWDTGLTTGELFF.

The V and J genes are TRBV7-2 and TRBJ2-1, with 9 bases matching TRBD2. The germline CDR1 and CDR2 sequences are SGHTA and FQGNSA. V lost 5 bases, J lost 8 bases, and 13 bases stayed unmatched. The CDR3 is made up of 16 amino acids. In nucleotides, the CDR3 is TGTGCCAGCAGCCCTGGGGTAGCGGGAGAAGGCTATGAGCAGTTCTTC. This encodes CASSPGVAGEGYEQFF.

This chain uses TRBV15 with TRBJ1-1; D is undetermined. CDR1 and CDR2 (germline): LNHNV, YYDKDF (reference sequence). Trimming stripped 6 bases from V and 3 bases from J, with 17 bases between. This CDR3 spans 15 amino acids. Here the CDR3 reads CATRNRYGLDTEAFF. CDR3 DNA: TGTGCCACCAGGAACAGATATGGGTTGGACACTGAAGCTTTCTTT. Full variable domain (missing parts from reference TRBV15 and TRBJ1-1): DAMVIQNPRYQVTQFGKPVTLSCSQTLNHNVMYWYQQKSSQAPKLLFHYYDKDFNNEADTPDNFQSRRPNTSFCFLDIRSPGLGDTAMYLCATRNRYGLDTEAFFGQGTRLTVV.

V usage is TRBV5-6 and J usage is TRBJ1-3; 9 bases are a match to TRBD1. The CDR3 sequence is 15 residues long. CDR1 SGHDT and CDR2 YYEEEE come from the germline V gene. Trimming took 4 bases from V and 7 from J; bases not matched to a gene: 9. CDR3 nucleotide sequence: TGTGCCAGCAGCCTTATAGTGACAGGGGGGAACACCATATATTTT. Residues: CASSLIVTGGNTIYF.

This chain joins TRBV3-1 (or the pseudogene TRBV3-2) and TRBJ2-4, with TRBD2 identical over 9 bases. CDR1 and CDR2 (germline): LGHDT, YNNKEL (reference sequence). V lost 2 bases and J lost 6; bases outside the gene matches: 14. This CDR3 spans 18 amino acids. The CDR3 sequence is CASSQRGGRAVESNIQYF. The CDR3 nucleotides read TGTGCCAGCAGCCAAAGAGGCGGGAGGGCCGTCGAGTCAAACATTCAGTACTTC.

This clone was seen at least ten times. The J gene is TRBJ2-1, the V gene TRBV25-1; D is perhaps TRBD2 (5 bases). The germline V and J ends were trimmed by 7 bases and 0 bases, with 13 bases remaining between them. CDR1 is MGHDK and CDR2 is SYGVNS in the germline V gene. The CDR3 spans 15 residues. In DNA, the CDR3 is TGTGCCAGCACCACCGGGGTTAGCTCCTACAATGAGCAGTTCTTC. This codes for CASTTGVSSYNEQFF.

The V and J genes are TRBV6-2 or TRBV6-3 and TRBJ2-5, with D possibly TRBD2 on 6 matching bases. V lost 3 bases to trimming and J lost 5 bases, with 10 bases between them. Germline CDR1 MNHEY, CDR2 SVGEGT. The CDR3 runs to 13 residues. As DNA, the CDR3 is TGTGCCAGCAGTTATTTGGCGGGGGAGACCCAGTACTTC. Its translation is CASSYLAGETQYF.

The V call is TRBV7-9, the J call TRBJ2-3; TRBD1 matches 10 bases. The CDR3 contains 17 residues. Trimming at V came to 6 bases and at J to 5 bases, leaving 14 bases not matched to a gene. Germline V CDR1 and CDR2: SEHNR, FQNEAQ (reference sequence). The chain's CDR3 is CASRLYGGTGALDTQYF. CDR3 coding DNA: TGTGCCAGCAGGTTATATGGAGGGACAGGGGCTCTAGATACGCAGTATTTT.

This sequence joins TRBV18 and TRBJ2-3; maybe TRBD2 (5 bases). V lost 9 bases to trimming and J lost 0 bases, with 13 bases between them. The CDR3 extends over 14 amino acids. The germline CDR1 and CDR2 sequences are KGHSH and LQKENI. The CDR3 DNA sequence: TGTGCCAGTCATCGGGGTTCTAGCACAGATACGCAGTATTTT. The encoded protein is CASHRGSSTDTQYF.

This clone was recorded only once. The chain carries TRBV4-3 and TRBJ2-1; a weak D match, TRBD2 (6 bases). The length of the CDR3 is 18 residues. V lost 4 bases to trimming and J lost 8 bases, with 27 bases between them. Germline V gene data show CDR1 as LGHNA and CDR2 as YSLEER. The CDR3 region is CASSRRGNAGTAADEQFF. CDR3 sequence (DNA): TGCGCCAGCAGCCGCAGAGGGAACGCCGGGACTGCCGCCGATGAGCAGTTCTTC.

This clone was observed a single time. This chain connects TRBV7-2 to TRBJ1-1, with D tentatively TRBD1 (5 bases). V lost 4 bases to trimming and J lost 2 bases, with 14 bases between them. There are 15 residues in the CDR3. In germline, CDR1 is SGHTA, CDR2 FQGNSA. The CDR3 is CASSWGGGLNTEAFF. CDR3 bases: TGTGCCAGCAGCTGGGGGGGAGGGCTTAACACTGAAGCTTTCTTT.